The clone carrying this T cell receptor (beta chain) was seen a handful of times. The antigen remains unidentified. This sample was taken from a study of T cell responses to AZD1222 COVID-19 vaccine. Findings and limits, study-wide: The span of vaccine-associated CD4 TCRs extended across spike, with dominance at 160-218 and 743-854. Spike-specific TCR breadth and depth went up after people got two AZD1222 doses. Only a handful of individuals given AZD1222 were seropositive at baseline.

The CDR3 loop spans 12 amino acids. The germline V gene encodes CDR1 GTSNPN and CDR2 SVGIG (reference sequence). The V end was cut by 2 bases, the J end by 3 bases, with 8 bases between. TCRdb's table, derived via immunoSEQ multiplex PCR, lists solely in-frame clones and lacks some. The sample records around 200,000 clones, more than 75% being singletons. The material sequenced was peripheral blood, taken 28 days after the second AZD1222 dose. The rearrangement uses TRBV30 and TRBJ2-7, with TRBD2 as a possible D gene (7 bases). The clonotype originates from an adult who received the AZD1222 COVID-19 vaccine. The CDR3 region is CAWSRGGYEQYF. The CDR3 bases are TGTGCCTGGAGTAGGGGGGGCTACGAGCAGTACTTC.